The present T cell receptor beta chain was sequenced within a study of control samples from healthy donors and cancer patients. Generated by immunoSEQ multiplex PCR, the TCRdb table keeps only in-frame clones and is missing some. The table includes more than 100,000 clones, about 93% detected once. The CDR3 extends over 15 amino acids. The V end lost 0 bases, the J end lost 6 bases, and 11 bases lay between the germline ends. Germline CDR1 and CDR2: LGHDT and YNNKEL (reference sequence). Sequencing used blood. The chain has TRBV3-1 (or the pseudogene TRBV3-2) and TRBJ2-2; D may match TRBD1 or TRBD2 (5 bases each). The receptor was isolated from a man between 18 and 29 years old in good health. CDR3 loop: CASSQEGTNPGELFF. DNA of the CDR3: TGTGCCAGCAGCCAAGAAGGGACGAATCCCGGGGAGCTGTTTTTT.